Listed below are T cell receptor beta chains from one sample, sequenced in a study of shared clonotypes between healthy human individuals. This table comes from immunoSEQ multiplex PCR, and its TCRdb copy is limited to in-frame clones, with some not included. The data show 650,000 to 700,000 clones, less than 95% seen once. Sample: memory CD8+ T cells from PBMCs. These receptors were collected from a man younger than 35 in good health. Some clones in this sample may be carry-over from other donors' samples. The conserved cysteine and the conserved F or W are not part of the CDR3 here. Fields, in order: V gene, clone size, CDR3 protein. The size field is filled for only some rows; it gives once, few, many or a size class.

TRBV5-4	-	ASSLALAGNTGELF
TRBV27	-	ASSLVGLSETQY
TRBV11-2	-	ASSLDLMGQNYEQY
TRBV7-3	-	ASSPDTYKGSGATEQF
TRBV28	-	ASSLAGRDTGELF
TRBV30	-	AWSRRDNGWWEPQH
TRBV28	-	ASRPGTAFYSNQPQH
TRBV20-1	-	SVGENTEAF
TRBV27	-	ASSLIGRGGDEETQY
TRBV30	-	AWSVKFGSGKGSEQY
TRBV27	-	ASSSYSNQPQH
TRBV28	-	ASRGQGSLASYEQY
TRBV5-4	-	ASSSGWSSGSIGEQF
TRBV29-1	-	SVRGGRDYGYT
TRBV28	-	ASRGGLAVLAGELF
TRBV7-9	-	ASSHRDRGEKLF
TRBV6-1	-	ASSEVGTGGNEQF
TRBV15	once	ATSRDGGTEAF
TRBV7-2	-	ASSLKGYIGNEQF
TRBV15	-	ATSRPEGLLNEQF
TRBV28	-	ASSLLRRVSYNEQF
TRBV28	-	ASSSPGREGTGELF
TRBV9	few	ASSVADQPETQY